Shown below are 4 T cell receptor beta chains from a single sample sequenced in a study of follicular helper T cells after annual influenza vaccination. Sequenced by immunoSEQ multiplex PCR; TCRdb stores in-frame clones only, minus some. The table has 8,500 to 9,000 clones, roughly four fifths seen once. Indicated time point: 2015-2016 season, 7 days after influenza vaccination. The starting material was CXCR5+ CD38- circulating T follicular helper cells from blood, obtained 7 days after influenza vaccination. Subset indicated: circulating Tfh, non-naive CD4+CXCR5+PD-1+ (ICOS+CD38+ or ICOS-CD38-). All receptors derive from an adult who received the influenza vaccine.

The rearrangement links TRBV11-2 to TRBJ2-3; D not resolved. Trimming shortened V by 2 bases and J by 2 bases, and 8 bases separated the two germline ends. Germline-derived CDR1 and CDR2 are SGHAT and FQNNGV. The CDR3 has 14 amino acids. The CDR3 here is CASSLNHPTDTQYF. The CDR3, as DNA: TGTGCCAGCAGCTTAAATCACCCCACAGATACGCAGTATTTT.

V and J are TRBV29-1 and TRBJ2-1; a weak D match, TRBD1 (5 bases). This CDR3 has 13 amino acids. V lost 6 bases, J lost 6 bases, and 15 bases lay in between. The germline gives CDR1 SQVTM, CDR2 ANQGSEA. The CDR3 DNA is TGCAGCGTGGACACGAGGTCCGGCAATGAGCAGTTCTTC. Protein: CSVDTRSGNEQFF.

V usage is TRBV14 and J usage is TRBJ2-1; tentatively, D is TRBD2 (6 bases). CDR1 is SGHDN, CDR2 FVKESK, per germline. Trimming pared 4 bases from V and 2 bases from J, leaving 18 bases between. The CDR3 totals 17 residues. CDR3: CASSPTRGSGPYNEQFF. The DNA of the CDR3 is TGTGCCAGCAGCCCAACCCGAGGTAGCGGTCCCTACAATGAGCAGTTCTTC.

The chain is built from TRBV28 and TRBJ2-3; possible D gene TRBD1, 7 bases. The CDR3 runs 14 residues. Germline assignment: CDR1 MDHEN and CDR2 SYDVKM. The V gene lost 5 bases and the J gene lost 0 bases, with 9 bases spanning the gap. The CDR3 coding sequence is TGTGCCAGCAGTCAGGGGGGTAGCACAGATACGCAGTATTTT. This sequence encodes CASSQGGSTDTQYF.